The table lists the clone carrying this T cell receptor beta chain with a few counts. The sample is drawn from a study of T cell repertoires in cytomegalovirus infection. The overall study: Indications came from public TCR beta signatures; they pointed to CMV infection and to a matching HLA type.

Germline V lookup: CDR1 MGHRA, CDR2 YSYEKL. The CDR3 runs 16 residues. V shed 4 bases, J shed 6 bases, and the junction held 12 bases outside the gene matches. MiXCR, run by TCRdb on the reads, gives a single entry per CDR3 protein. The table has roughly 760,000 distinct CDR3 sequences, 35% to 45% seen once. The receptor's source is a human donor in good health (CMV status not recorded). Some clones in this sample may be carry-over from other donors' samples. This sequence joins TRBV4-1 and TRBJ2-1; 7 positions agree with TRBD1. Sequenced: PBMCs. Written as DNA, the CDR3 is TGCGCCAGCAGCCTGATCCCGGGACAGCTAGGCAATGAGCAGTTCTTC. This sequence encodes CASSLIPGQLGNEQFF.